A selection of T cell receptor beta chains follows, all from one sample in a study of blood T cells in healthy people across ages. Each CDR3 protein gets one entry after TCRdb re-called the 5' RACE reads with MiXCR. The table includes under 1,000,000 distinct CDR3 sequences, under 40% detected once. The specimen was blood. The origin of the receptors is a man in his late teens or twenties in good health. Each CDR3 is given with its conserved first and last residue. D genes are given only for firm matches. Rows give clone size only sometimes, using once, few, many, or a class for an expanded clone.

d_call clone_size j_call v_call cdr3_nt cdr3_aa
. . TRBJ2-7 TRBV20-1 TGCAGTGCTAGGACCCTCAGGGGAAACTACAATGAGCAGTACTTC CSARTLRGNYNEQYF
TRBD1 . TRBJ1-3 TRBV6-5 TGTGCCAGCAGTTACCTCCGCGGGACAGGGAGCTCTGGAAACACCATATATTTT CASSYLRGTGSSGNTIYF
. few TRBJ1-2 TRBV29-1 TGCAGCGTTGATAGGCGCTCCTATGGCTACACCTTC CSVDRRSYGYTF
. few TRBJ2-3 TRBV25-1 TGTGCCAGCAGTGAATCTCAGAGCAAAGATACGCAGTATTTT CASSESQSKDTQYF
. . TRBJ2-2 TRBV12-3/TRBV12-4 TGTGCCAGCAGGGCGAGACCCACCGGGGAGCTGTTTTTT CASRARPTGELFF
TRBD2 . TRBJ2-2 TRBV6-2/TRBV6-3 TGTGCCAGCAGTTACCTAGCGGGGTACACCGGGGAGCTGTTTTTT CASSYLAGYTGELFF
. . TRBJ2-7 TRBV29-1 TGCAGCGCCGGCGGGACAGAAGAGGAGCAGTACTTC CSAGGTEEEQYF
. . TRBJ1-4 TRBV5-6 TGTGCCCGCAGCCATCGGGGGTTTTTTAGTGAAAAACTGTTTTTT CARSHRGFFSEKLFF
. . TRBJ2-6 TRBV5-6 TGTGCCAGCAGCTTCTACGGGGCGTTAGGGGCCAACGTCCTGACTTTC CASSFYGALGANVLTF
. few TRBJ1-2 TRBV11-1 TGTGCCAGCAGCCACCTATTGAGGGGAGACAATGGCTACACCTTC CASSHLLRGDNGYTF
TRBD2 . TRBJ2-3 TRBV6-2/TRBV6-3 TGTGCCAGCAGCGGACTAGCGGGATCTGTTCCCCCAGATACGCAGTATTTT CASSGLAGSVPPDTQYF
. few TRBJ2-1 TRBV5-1 TGCGCCAGCAGCTTGGCACAGGGAGGCAATGAGCAGTTCTTC CASSLAQGGNEQFF
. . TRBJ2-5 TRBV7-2 TGTGCCAGCAGTCCGGACCCCCCCGAGACCCAGTACTTC CASSPDPPETQYF
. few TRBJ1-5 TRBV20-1 TGCAGTGCGCGACAGAATAGCAATCAGCCCCAGCATTTT CSARQNSNQPQHF
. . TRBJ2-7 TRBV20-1 TGCAGTGCCCCCCGGACAGGGCGGGAGGGCAATGAGCAGTACTTC CSAPRTGREGNEQYF
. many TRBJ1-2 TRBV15 TGTGCCACCAGCCGAGGAGGGGGCTATGGCTACACCTTC CATSRGGGYGYTF
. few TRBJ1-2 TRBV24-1 TGTGCCACCAGTGATTCGGCGGAGGATGACTATGGCTACACCTTC CATSDSAEDDYGYTF
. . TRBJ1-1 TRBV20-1 TGCAGTGGCCGGGGGCGAAGTTTTGAAGCTTTCTTT CSGRGRSFEAFF
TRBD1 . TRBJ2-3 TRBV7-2 TGTGCCAGCAGCTTACAGGACAGGGGGTCGACAGATACGCAGTATTTT CASSLQDRGSTDTQYF
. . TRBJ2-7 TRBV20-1 TGCAGTGCTAGAGCTGCAGGGCAATTCGTTCGCTACGAGCAGTACTTC CSARAAGQFVRYEQYF
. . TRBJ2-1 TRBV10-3 TGTGCCATCAGTGGCACAGGGAGGGGGCGGAATGAGCAGTTCTTC CAISGTGRGRNEQFF
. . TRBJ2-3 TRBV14 TGTGCCAGCAGCCAAGATCTCGGGGGCTCGAGCACAGATACGCAGTATTTT CASSQDLGGSSTDTQYF
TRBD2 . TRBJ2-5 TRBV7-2 TGTGCCAGCAGCCCCTTGCCGGGGGAGGGGAAAGAGACCCAGTACTTC CASSPLPGEGKETQYF
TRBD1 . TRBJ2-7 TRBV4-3 TGCGCCAGCAGCCAGCAGACAGGGGCCTACGAGCAGTACTTC CASSQQTGAYEQYF